Here is one T cell receptor (beta chain) with its context. Its antigen is currently not known. No quality values exist for individual bases; no much larger clone is one base distant. This sample is part of a study of shared T cell receptors in the human thymus (dated by TCRdb to the early 2020s). About the study as a whole: The study examined how self-reactive, shared T-cell receptor alpha chains are generated in the human thymus.

The library was obtained by the immunoSEQ multiplex PCR assay. TCRdb carries this immuneACCESS record with in-frame sequences only. Its versions omit some clonotypes, under half of them owing to an unresolved V gene in the studies checked, with the rest unexplained. Recorded for this sample are hundreds of thousands of clones; approximately 89% of them occurred a single time. Over 0.008% of the sample goes to the ten largest clones. CDR1 and CDR2 (MDHEN, SYDVKM) derive from the germline V gene. Reading from cysteine to phenylalanine, the CDR3 counts 16 amino acids. Only the CDR3 DNA is retained, 48 bases long and in frame from the first base. The V end loses 7 bases and the J end loses 4 bases, and a stretch of 23 bases separates them. These data were also reused for a study on human thymus T cells. The second investigation adds: The donors were immunologically healthy infants in Finland who had open corrective cardiac surgery for congenital heart defects. Thymus tissue was collected as surgical resects that were removed during corrective cardiac surgery. V and J gene segment usage appeared biased in both thymic and peripheral blood repertoires. The related research found that thymic TCR repertoires overlapped highly between unrelated individuals. The study described the TCR alpha and beta repertoires in under 10 infant thymus samples and a handful of matching peripheral blood samples. The cohort included several male and a couple of female infants, with donor ages spanning 7 to 244 days. Thymocytes were freed from the tissue by mechanical means and kept at -70 degrees C as pellets of 10-30 million cells. A QIAsymphony instrument was used to extract genomic DNA from frozen cell pellets. The immunoSEQ multiplex PCR assay was used to amplify the TCRB and TCRAD loci from a standardized quantity of quality-controlled genomic DNA. The amplicons spanned the V(D)J region and were long enough to cover the CDR3 and allow V and J genes to be identified. The commercial immunoSEQ service was used to sequence amplicons on an Illumina platform. Primer bias and sequencing errors were corrected using previously described methods, and TCRAD and TCRB definitions followed the IMGT database. immunoSEQ Analyzer 3.0 and VDJTools were used for repertoire analysis, which covered basic statistics, V/J segment usage, diversity estimates, rarefaction and pairwise overlap. Diversity was estimated with Chao1, ChaoE, Efron-Thisted, Shannon and inverse Simpson indices, and also on datasets down-sampled to the smallest sample. Repertoire overlap used strict matching of CDR3 nucleotide sequence, V gene and J gene, with Jaccard-based multidimensional scaling clustering. On average, thymus samples yielded 800,000 or so unique TCRB clonotypes, whereas blood samples yielded about 84,000.

Sequenced sample: thymocytes. The chain was built from TRBV28 and TRBJ2-7; possibly the D gene is TRBD1, per 6 matching bases. This clonotype was obtained from a boy younger than two with a congenital heart defect. Donor details come from another sample of the same person, matched by shared clones. The CDR3 region has the sequence CASTTPSLAGAYEQYF. The nucleotide sequence is TGTGCCAGCACCACACCTAGTTTGGCAGGGGCATACGAGCAGTACTTC.